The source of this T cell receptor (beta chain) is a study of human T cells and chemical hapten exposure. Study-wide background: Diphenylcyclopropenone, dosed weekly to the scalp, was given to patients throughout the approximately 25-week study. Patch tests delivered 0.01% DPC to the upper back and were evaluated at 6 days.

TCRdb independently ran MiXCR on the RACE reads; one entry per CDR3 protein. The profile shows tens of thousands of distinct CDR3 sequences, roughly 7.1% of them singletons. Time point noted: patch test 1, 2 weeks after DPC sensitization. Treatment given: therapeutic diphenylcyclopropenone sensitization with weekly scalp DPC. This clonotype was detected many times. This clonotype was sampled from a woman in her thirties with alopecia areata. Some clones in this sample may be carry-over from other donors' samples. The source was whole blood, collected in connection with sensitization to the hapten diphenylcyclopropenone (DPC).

The CDR3 reads CSAMGPNTEAFF. The CDR3 nucleotides are TGCAGTGCTATGGGGCCCAACACTGAAGCTTTCTTT. The V call is TRBV20-1, the J call TRBJ1-1; TRBD1 is a possible D gene (5 bases). CDR1 is DFQATT and CDR2 is SNEGSKA in the germline V gene (reference sequence). CDR3 length: 12 residues. The V end was cut by 4 bases, the J end by 2 bases, with 8 bases between.